The 11 T cell receptor beta chains below were found in one sample sequenced in a study of CXCR3-negative and CXCR3-positive naive CD8 T cells (dated by TCRdb to the late 2010s). The investigation overall reported the following: Compared with CXCR3-negative naive cells, CXCR3-positive naive cells had TRB CDR3s with higher hydrophobicity (lower Kidera factor 4), lower energy, and higher strength and volume indices.

Reads for this sample came from a NextSeq 550. The Human TCR Profiling Kit (MiLaboratory) was used to make UMI-labeled 5' RACE TRB cDNA libraries. Reprocessed by TCRdb, the reads give a single entry per CDR3 protein sequence, without DNA. This sample's table contains over 95,000 distinct CDR3 sequences. Of the sample, about 0.35% falls within the top ten clones. The antigens these receptors bind are not known. The sequenced material came from naive CXCR3+ CD8+ T cells from blood. The cell subset or site label for this specimen denotes: CD45RO-CCR7+CD27+CD95- naive CD8+ T cells expressing CXCR3 (TNR3+). The receptors shown here come from a human donor in good health. Some clones in this sample may be carry-over from other donors' samples.

This rearrangement joins TRBV12-3 or TRBV12-4 to TRBJ2-3; TCRdb names TRBD1, which stays unverified in the absence of DNA. The CDR3 contains 15 residues. CDR3 amino acids: CASSRWDPKTDTQYF.

The chain carries TRBV11-2 and TRBJ2-7. The CDR3 is made up of 11 amino acids. Per the germline V gene, CDR1 is SGHAT and CDR2 is FQNNGV. The CDR3 loop reads CASSLIHEQYF.

The V and J genes are TRBV7-9 and TRBJ2-7; TCRdb's D call, TRBD1, is unchecked because there is no DNA. This CDR3 contains 16 residues. Germline lookup yields CDR1 SEHNR and CDR2 FQNEAQ (reference sequence). The CDR3 reads CASSLALGTGGPEQYF. The full variable domain, with the rest looked up from reference TRBV7-9 and TRBJ2-7, is DTGVSQNPRHKITKRGQNVTFRCDPISEHNRLYWYRQTLGQGPEFLTYFQNEAQLEKSRLLSDRFSAERPKGSFSTLEIQRTEQGDSAMYLCASSLALGTGGPEQYFGPGTRLTVT.

V gene TRBV5-1 combines with J gene TRBJ2-3; as DNA is missing, the TRBD2 call by TCRdb cannot be tested. The CDR3 is 15 residues long. Per the germline V gene, CDR1 is SGHRS and CDR2 is YFSETQ. CDR3 sequence: CATTVTSGGTDTQYF.

V and J are TRBV9 and TRBJ2-7; TCRdb selects TRBD1, and the lack of DNA leaves this call unchecked. The germline gives CDR1 SGDLS, CDR2 YYNGEE. The CDR3 contains 16 residues. The CDR3 sequence is CASSPKGDRVHREQYF.

V is TRBV15 and J is TRBJ1-1; as DNA is missing, the TRBD1 call by TCRdb cannot be tested. This CDR3 has 17 amino acids. Germline V gene data show CDR1 as LNHNV and CDR2 as YYDKDF (reference sequence). This CDR3 reads CATSRDYGPGENTEAFF.

The V call is TRBV13, the J call TRBJ2-1. The germline gives CDR1 PRHDT, CDR2 FYEKMQ (reference sequence). The CDR3 has 15 amino acids. The CDR3 sequence is CASSLGGSKNNEQFF. The full variable domain, with the rest looked up from reference TRBV13 and TRBJ2-1, is AAGVIQSPRHLIKEKRETATLKCYPIPRHDTVYWYQQGPGQDPQFLISFYEKMQSDKGSIPDRFSAQQFSDYHSELNMSSLELGDSALYFCASSLGGSKNNEQFFGPGTRLTVL.

The CDR3 sequence is CASSHPIIPGGPHLNTQYF. The rearrangement joins TRBV27 to TRBJ2-3; without DNA, the TCRdb call of TRBD1 cannot be checked. Germline-derived CDR1 and CDR2 are MNHEY and SMNVEV (reference sequence). This CDR3 region has 19 residues.

The rearrangement uses TRBV7-9 and TRBJ2-1; TCRdb returns TRBD1, unconfirmable since there is no DNA. The CDR3 is 15 residues long. The germline gives CDR1 SEHNR, CDR2 FQNEAQ (reference sequence). The CDR3 region is CASTWGQGGYNEQFF.

V and J are TRBV5-1 and TRBJ2-2. Germline lookup yields CDR1 SGHRS and CDR2 YFSETQ. This CDR3 comprises 13 residues. This chain's CDR3 is CASSTDNTGGLFF.

The chain employs TRBV7-8 and TRBJ2-6; the D call from TCRdb, TRBD2, cannot be confirmed without DNA. Germline V gene sequence: CDR1 SGHVS, CDR2 FQNEAQ. This CDR3 has 18 residues. CDR3 sequence reads: CASSDWGLHGSGANVLTF.